Below are 17 T cell receptor beta chains sequenced from a single sample in a study of blood T cell repertoires in COVID-19. Sequencing was performed with immunoSEQ multiplex PCR; in TCRdb, only in-frame clones are kept and a portion is missing. The data show 150,000 to 200,000 clones, with around four fifths seen just once and approximately 2.8% held by the top ten. Sequenced input: peripheral blood. The receptors stem from a man in his sixties or seventies with acute or convalescent COVID-19.

The J gene is TRBJ2-7, the V gene TRBV6-4; possible D gene TRBD1, 5 bases. In germline, CDR1 is MRHNA, CDR2 SNTAGT. V gave up 5 bases and J gave up 2 bases, with 16 bases separating them. The CDR3 is 15 amino acids. The CDR3 DNA sequence: TGTGCCAGCAGTCCCGAGTGGGGCGAAACCTACGAGCAGTACTTC. Amino acids: CASSPEWGETYEQYF.

V is TRBV19 and J is TRBJ2-2; 9 bases line up with TRBD2. This CDR3 comprises 15 residues. The V gene's germline CDR1 is LNHDA and CDR2 SQIVND (reference sequence). The V gene end was trimmed by 3 bases and the J gene end by 4 bases; junction bases not matched to a gene: 3. CDR3: CASSMSSGTTGELFF. The CDR3 coding sequence is TGTGCCAGTAGTATGTCTAGCGGGACCACCGGGGAGCTGTTTTTT.

This clone was counted a single time. The CDR3 loop is CASSQRGDRDEKLFF. CDR3 nucleotide sequence: TGTGCCAGCAGCCAGAGGGGGGACAGGGATGAAAAACTGTTTTTT. The chain carries TRBV4-2 and TRBJ1-4, with TRBD1 identical over 9 bases. Trimming took 3 bases from V and 6 from J; bases not matched to a gene: 5. This CDR3 has 15 amino acids. The germline V gene has CDR1 LGHNA and CDR2 YNFKEQ.

V gene TRBV27 combines with J gene TRBJ2-3, with TRBD2 matching 7 bases. Trimming at V came to 2 bases and at J to 5 bases, leaving 4 bases not matched to a gene. The CDR3 length is 14 residues. Germline CDR1 MNHEY, CDR2 SMNVEV (reference sequence). The CDR3 bases are TGTGCCAGCAGTTTAGGCGGGAGAATAGATACGCAGTATTTT. Translation: CASSLGGRIDTQYF.

The chain links TRBV7-3 to TRBJ1-1; 9 bases are shared with TRBD1. Germline V gene data show CDR1 as SGHTA and CDR2 as FQGTGA. J lost 11 bases, V lost 5 bases, and 6 bases had no gene match. The CDR3 runs 12 residues. The CDR3 sequence: CASSPGQGYAFF. DNA for the CDR3: TGTGCCAGCAGCCCGGGACAGGGTTACGCTTTCTTT.

The sample holds a few counts of this clone. V usage is TRBV7-9 and J usage is TRBJ2-4; D possibly corresponds to TRBD2 (5 bases). Trimming took off 5 bases at V and 1 base at J, with 15 bases between the two ends. From germline, CDR1 is SEHNR and CDR2 FQNEAQ (reference sequence). CDR3 length equals 16 residues. The CDR3 DNA sequence: TGTGCCAGCAGCCCACCTAGCAAGCTTGCCAAAAACATTCAGTACTTC. Translation: CASSPPSKLAKNIQYF.

The chain employs TRBV5-4 and TRBJ2-2; 9 bases are shared with TRBD1. CDR3 length equals 16 residues. In germline, CDR1 is SGHNT, CDR2 YYREEE (reference sequence). V shed 4 bases and J 1 base; nucleotides not matched to a gene: 5. The CDR3 bases are TGTGCCAGCAGCCCCCCGGGACAGGGGAACACCGGGGAGCTGTTTTTT. It is translated as CASSPPGQGNTGELFF.

J is TRBJ2-5 and V is TRBV5-4; 7 nucleotides align to TRBD1. J was trimmed by 1 base and V by 2 bases; bases with no gene match: 2. The CDR3 contains 14 residues. CDR1 and CDR2 (germline): SGHNT, YYREEE (reference sequence). The CDR3 loop is CASSFQGVQETQYF. As DNA, the CDR3 is TGTGCCAGCAGCTTCCAGGGGGTCCAAGAGACCCAGTACTTC.

The chain recombines TRBV5-5 with TRBJ1-5, with D possibly TRBD1 on 5 matching bases. Germline V lookup: CDR1 SGHKS, CDR2 YYEKEE (reference sequence). V was cut by 3 bases and J by 5 bases, with 12 bases left in between. The CDR3 contains 14 residues. For the CDR3, the DNA is TGTGCCAGCAGCTGGGTGGGGGGGGATCAGCCCCAGCATTTT. Translating it yields CASSWVGGDQPQHF.

This clone showed up just a few times. The J gene is TRBJ1-2, the V gene TRBV6-1; D is ambiguous. Trimming pared 2 bases from V and 3 bases from J, leaving 13 bases between. CDR3 length: 15 residues. In germline, CDR1 is MNHNS, CDR2 SASEGT. DNA of the CDR3: TGTGCCAGCAGTGAAAACGGGGTATCAGACTATGGCTACACCTTC. The encoded protein is CASSENGVSDYGYTF.

This clone was counted a few times. This chain joins TRBV9 and TRBJ2-1; unclear D gene. From germline, CDR1 is SGDLS and CDR2 YYNGEE. Trimming took off 2 bases at V and 1 base at J, with 13 bases between the two ends. This CDR3 contains 16 residues. The CDR3 nucleotides are TGTGCCAGCAGCGTGATGAATCTAGTTTCCTACAATGAGCAGTTCTTC. Translating it yields CASSVMNLVSYNEQFF. The full variable domain, in which reference TRBV9 and TRBJ2-1 provide the parts outside the CDR3, is DSGVTQTPKHLITATGQRVTLRCSPRSGDLSVYWYQQSLDQGLQFLIQYYNGEERAKGNILERFSAQQFPDLHSELNLSSLELGDSALYFCASSVMNLVSYNEQFFGPGTRLTVL.

The J gene is TRBJ2-7, the V gene TRBV7-9, with D possibly TRBD1 on 6 matching bases. V was cut by 1 base and J by 5 bases, with 9 bases left in between. The CDR3 is 13 amino acids. From germline, CDR1 is SEHNR and CDR2 FQNEAQ (reference sequence). CDR3 amino acids: CASSLDRDNEQYF. The DNA for the CDR3 is TGTGCCAGCAGCTTAGACAGGGATAACGAGCAGTACTTC. Looking up the rest from reference TRBV7-9 and TRBJ2-7 gives the full variable domain: DTGVSQNPRHKITKRGQNVTFRCDPISEHNRLYWYRQTLGQGPEFLTYFQNEAQLEKSRLLSDRFSAERPKGSFSTLEIQRTEQGDSAMYLCASSLDRDNEQYFGPGTRLTVT.

A few counts support this clone. The gene calls are TRBV5-5 and TRBJ2-5; maybe TRBD1 (6 bases). The CDR3 spans 15 residues. V was shortened by 3 bases and J by 1 base, with 13 bases between the two germline ends. Germline loops: CDR1 SGHKS, CDR2 YYEKEE (reference sequence). CDR3 nucleotide sequence: TGTGCCAGCAGCTCTCGCGTAGGGGGCCAAGAGACCCAGTACTTC. Encoded protein: CASSSRVGGQETQYF.

This clone was seen more than once but under ten times. The V call is TRBV3-1 (or the pseudogene TRBV3-2), the J call TRBJ2-4, with D possibly matching TRBD2 (6 bases). CDR1 and CDR2 (germline): LGHDT, YNNKEL (reference sequence). CDR3 size: 15 residues. V lost 3 bases, J lost 3 bases, and 12 bases lay in between. In DNA form, the CDR3 reads TGTGCCAGCAGCCACAGAGCGGGCAGCAAAAACATTCAGTACTTC. Protein product: CASSHRAGSKNIQYF.

The genes are TRBV29-1 and TRBJ2-5, with D possibly TRBD2 on 6 matching bases. The CDR3 is 12 amino acids. The V end was cut by 4 bases, the J end by 4 bases, with 10 bases between. CDR1 is SQVTM and CDR2 is ANQGSEA in the germline V gene. CDR3 nucleotides: TGCAGCGTTGGGCTGGGGGGAGAGACCCAGTACTTC. It encodes CSVGLGGETQYF.

This chain joins TRBV10-3 and TRBJ1-5, with D possibly TRBD1 on 5 matching bases. V was clipped by 2 bases and J by 0 bases, with 8 bases between them. The CDR3 totals 15 residues. In germline, CDR1 is ENHRY, CDR2 SYGVKD. This CDR3 is CAISEGQYSNQPQHF. Here the CDR3 DNA reads TGTGCCATCAGTGAGGGACAATATAGCAATCAGCCCCAGCATTTT.

V gene TRBV4-1 combines with J gene TRBJ2-7, with 11 bases that match TRBD2. There are 16 residues in the CDR3. Germline CDR1 MGHRA, CDR2 YSYEKL. V gave up 5 bases and J gave up 3 bases; unmatched junction bases: 9. The CDR3 loop is CASSSDTSGSRYEQYF. DNA of the CDR3: TGCGCCAGCAGCTCCGACACTAGCGGGAGCCGCTACGAGCAGTACTTC.